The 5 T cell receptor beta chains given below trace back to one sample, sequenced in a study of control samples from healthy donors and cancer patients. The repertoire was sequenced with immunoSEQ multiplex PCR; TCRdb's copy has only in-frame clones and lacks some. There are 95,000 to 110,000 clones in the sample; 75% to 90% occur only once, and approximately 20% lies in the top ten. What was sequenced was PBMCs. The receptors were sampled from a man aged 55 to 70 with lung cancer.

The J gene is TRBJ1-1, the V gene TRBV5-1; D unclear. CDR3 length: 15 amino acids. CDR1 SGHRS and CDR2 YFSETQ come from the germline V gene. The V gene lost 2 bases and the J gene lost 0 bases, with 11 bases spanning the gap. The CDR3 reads CASSLLGNMNTEAFF. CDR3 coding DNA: TGCGCCAGCAGCTTACTAGGGAACATGAACACTGAAGCTTTCTTT.

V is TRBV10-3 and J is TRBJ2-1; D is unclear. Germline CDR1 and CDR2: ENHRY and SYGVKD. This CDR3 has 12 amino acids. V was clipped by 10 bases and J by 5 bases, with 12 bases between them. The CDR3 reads CATESDNNEQFF. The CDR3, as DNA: TGTGCCACAGAGTCCGACAACAATGAGCAGTTCTTC.

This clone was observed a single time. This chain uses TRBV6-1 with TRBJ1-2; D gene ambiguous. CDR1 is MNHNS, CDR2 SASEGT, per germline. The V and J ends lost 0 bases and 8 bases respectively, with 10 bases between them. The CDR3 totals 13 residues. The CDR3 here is CASSEAGAGGYTF. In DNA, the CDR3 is TGTGCCAGCAGTGAAGCGGGCGCGGGGGGCTACACCTTC.

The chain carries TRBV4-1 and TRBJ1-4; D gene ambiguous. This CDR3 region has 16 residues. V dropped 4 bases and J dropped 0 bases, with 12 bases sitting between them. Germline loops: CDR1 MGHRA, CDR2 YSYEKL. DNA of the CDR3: TGCGCCAGCAGCCTTCGACACGTTGCAACTAATGAAAAACTGTTTTTT. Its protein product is CASSLRHVATNEKLFF.

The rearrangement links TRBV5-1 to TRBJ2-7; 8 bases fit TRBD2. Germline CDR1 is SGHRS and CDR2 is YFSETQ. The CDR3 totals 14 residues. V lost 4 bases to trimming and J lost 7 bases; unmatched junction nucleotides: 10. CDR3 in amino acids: CASSRTGGAVEQYV. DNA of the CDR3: TGCGCCAGCAGCCGGACGGGGGGGGCTGTTGAGCAGTACGTC.